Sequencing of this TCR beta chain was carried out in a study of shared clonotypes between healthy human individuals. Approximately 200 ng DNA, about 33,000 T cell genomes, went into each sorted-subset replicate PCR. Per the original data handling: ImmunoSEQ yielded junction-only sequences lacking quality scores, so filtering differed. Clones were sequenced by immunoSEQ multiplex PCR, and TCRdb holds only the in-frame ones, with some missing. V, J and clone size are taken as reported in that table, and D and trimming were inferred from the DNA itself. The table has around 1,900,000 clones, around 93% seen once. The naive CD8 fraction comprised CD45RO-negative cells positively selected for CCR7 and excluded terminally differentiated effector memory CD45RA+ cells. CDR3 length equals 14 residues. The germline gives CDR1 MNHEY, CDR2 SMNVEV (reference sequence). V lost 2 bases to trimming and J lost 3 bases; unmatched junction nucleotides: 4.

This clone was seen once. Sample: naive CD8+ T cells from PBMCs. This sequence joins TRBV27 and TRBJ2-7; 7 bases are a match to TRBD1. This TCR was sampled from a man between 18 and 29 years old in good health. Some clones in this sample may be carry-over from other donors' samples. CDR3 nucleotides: TGTGCCAGCAGTTTAAAGACAGGGCTCTACGAGCAGTACTTC. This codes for CASSLKTGLYEQYF.